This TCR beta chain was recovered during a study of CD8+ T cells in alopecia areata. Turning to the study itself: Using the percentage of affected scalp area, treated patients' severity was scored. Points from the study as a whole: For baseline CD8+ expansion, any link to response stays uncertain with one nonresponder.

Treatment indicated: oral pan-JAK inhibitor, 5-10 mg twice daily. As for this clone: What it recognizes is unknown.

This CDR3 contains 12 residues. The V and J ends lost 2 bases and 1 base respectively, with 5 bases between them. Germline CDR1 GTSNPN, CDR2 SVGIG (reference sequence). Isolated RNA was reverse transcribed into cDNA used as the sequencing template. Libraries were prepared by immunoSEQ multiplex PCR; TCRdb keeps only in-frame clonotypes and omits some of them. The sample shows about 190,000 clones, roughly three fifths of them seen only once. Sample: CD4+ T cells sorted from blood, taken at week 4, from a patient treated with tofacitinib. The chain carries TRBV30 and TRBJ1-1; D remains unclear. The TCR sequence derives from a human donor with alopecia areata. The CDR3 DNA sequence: TGTGCCTGGAGTTTTGCGAACACTGAAGCTTTCTTT. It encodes CAWSFANTEAFF.